The present T cell receptor beta chain was sequenced within a study of cytomegalovirus exposure and HLA in healthy donors. V was clipped by 8 bases and J by 8 bases, with 21 bases between them. The CDR3 loop spans 14 amino acids. Per germline, CDR1 MNHNS and CDR2 SASEGT. About this clone: Its antigen remains unknown.

Primers for the PCR totalled 60 Vbeta and 13 Jbeta. Here immunoSEQ multiplex PCR was the method, and the copy in TCRdb shows in-frame clones only, minus some. The data show fewer than 250,000 clones, over 80% seen once. Study-wide results and caveats: Fewer N-insertions than the 666-donor mean were reportedly shown by an Asian-associated ancestry cluster in a later analysis.

This TCR was sampled from a boy between 2 and 10 years old in good health and CMV-seronegative. The material sequenced was PBMCs. The J gene is TRBJ1-2, the V gene TRBV6-1, with D perhaps TRBD1 (5 bases). The CDR3 loop reads CASYLPGPHGGYTF. In nucleotides, the CDR3 is TGTGCCAGCTACTTGCCAGGGCCCCATGGGGGCTACACCTTC.